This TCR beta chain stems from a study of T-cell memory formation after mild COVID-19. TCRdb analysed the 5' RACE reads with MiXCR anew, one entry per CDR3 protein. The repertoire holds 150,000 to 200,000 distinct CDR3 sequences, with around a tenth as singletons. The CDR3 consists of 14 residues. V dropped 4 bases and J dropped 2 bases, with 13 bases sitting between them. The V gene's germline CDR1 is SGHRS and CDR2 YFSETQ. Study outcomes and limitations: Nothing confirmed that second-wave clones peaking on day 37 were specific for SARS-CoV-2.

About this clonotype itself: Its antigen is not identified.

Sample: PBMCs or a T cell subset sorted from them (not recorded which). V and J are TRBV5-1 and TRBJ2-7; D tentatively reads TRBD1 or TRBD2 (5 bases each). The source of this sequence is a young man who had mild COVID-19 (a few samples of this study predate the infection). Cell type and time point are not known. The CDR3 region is CASSRGSGPYEQYF. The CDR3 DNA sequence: TGCGCCAGCAGCCGGGGCAGCGGACCCTACGAGCAGTACTTC. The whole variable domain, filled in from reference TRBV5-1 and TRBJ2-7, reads KAGVTQTPRYLIKTRGQQVTLSCSPISGHRSVSWYQQTPGQGLQFLFEYFSETQRNKGNFPGRFSGRQFSNSRSEMNVSTLELGDSALYLCASSRGSGPYEQYFGPGTRLTVT.